This passage covers 22 T cell receptor beta chains from one sample sequenced in a study of blood T cells in healthy people across ages. The authors ran a second PCR of about 7 to 12 cycles using a sample-barcoded 5' primer and a J-beta primer mix. TCRdb re-called the 5' RACE reads through MiXCR, storing one row per CDR3 protein. The sample shows about 970,000 distinct CDR3 sequences, roughly 47% of them seen only once. The sequenced sample was blood. These receptors originate from a woman aged 60-70 years in good health.

V gene TRBV21-1 combines with J gene TRBJ2-7; no DNA check was done on the table's D call, TRBD1. TRBV21-1 constitutes a pseudogene. The CDR3 is 14 amino acids. The CDR3: CASSKKPGINEQYF. As DNA, the CDR3 is TGTGCCAGCAGCAAAAAACCAGGGATCAACGAGCAGTACTTC.

This sequence joins TRBV20-1 and TRBJ2-5, with D perhaps TRBD1 (5 bases). V was clipped by 8 bases and J by 1 base, with 8 bases between them. Germline values: CDR1 DFQATT, CDR2 SNEGSKA (reference sequence). The CDR3 totals 11 residues. The DNA of the CDR3 is TGCAGTCAAAGGGGCCAAGAGACCCAGTACTTC. It yields the protein CSQRGQETQYF.

This clonotype was recorded once. The CDR3 coding sequence is TGTGCCAGCAGCTTCATGCTGGGGGGGTCTGAGCAGTTCTTC. Amino acid sequence: CASSFMLGGSEQFF. The V gene is TRBV7-9, the J gene TRBJ2-1, with TRBD2 identical over 7 bases. This CDR3 region has 14 residues. J was trimmed by 9 bases and V by 3 bases; bases with no gene match: 8. CDR1 is SEHNR and CDR2 is FQNEAQ in the germline V gene (reference sequence). Full variable domain (rest looked up from reference TRBV7-9 and TRBJ2-1): DTGVSQNPRHKITKRGQNVTFRCDPISEHNRLYWYRQTLGQGPEFLTYFQNEAQLEKSRLLSDRFSAERPKGSFSTLEIQRTEQGDSAMYLCASSFMLGGSEQFFGPGTRLTVL.

J is TRBJ2-4 and V is TRBV28; D not certain. This CDR3 spans 13 amino acids. The germline V and J ends were trimmed by 2 bases and 5 bases, with 7 bases remaining between them. In germline, CDR1 is MDHEN, CDR2 SYDVKM. Written as DNA, the CDR3 is TGTGCCAGCAGTTTACCAACAGAAAACATTCAGTACTTC. It encodes CASSLPTENIQYF.

The V call is TRBV21-1, the J call TRBJ2-5; the D call of TRBD2 is as the table states it, not checked on the DNA. TRBV21-1 is deemed a pseudogene. The CDR3 has 17 residues. CDR3 DNA sequence: TGTGCCAGCAGCTGTACTGGTGCTAGGTATTCTCGGGAGACCCAGTACTTC. This gives the protein CASSCTGARYSRETQYF.

This chain links TRBV21-1 with TRBJ2-4; the DNA was not compared with TRBD1, the D call given in the table. The J call is uncertain, as TRBJ2-7 better fits the DNA end. TRBV21-1 is labeled a pseudogene. The CDR3 is 14 amino acids. The DNA for the CDR3 is TGTGCCATGGGGACAAATCCTGACTCCTACGAGCAGTACTTC. Its translation: CAMGTNPDSYEQYF.

The chain combines TRBV20-1 with TRBJ2-3, with 7 bases lining up with TRBD2. The CDR3 runs 13 residues. With V trimmed by 6 bases and J by 2 bases, 5 bases remained unmatched. From germline, CDR1 is DFQATT and CDR2 SNEGSKA (reference sequence). The CDR3 loop reads CSAKREATDTQYF. CDR3 in DNA: TGCAGTGCCAAGCGGGAAGCCACAGATACGCAGTATTTT.

This chain uses TRBV28 with TRBJ2-4; 9 bases fit TRBD2. The last part of the DNA fits TRBJ2-7 better; the J call may be wrong. The germline V gene has CDR1 MDHEN and CDR2 SYDVKM. The CDR3 is made up of 16 amino acids. CDR3 in amino acids: CASSFPRDSGRVEQYF. The CDR3 nucleotides are TGTGCCAGCAGTTTCCCTCGGGATAGCGGGAGAGTCGAGCAGTACTTC.

The rearrangement uses TRBV4-2 and TRBJ2-3; TRBD1 agrees at 8 bases. Trimming cost V 2 bases and J 1 base; bases outside gene matches: 5. Per the germline V gene, CDR1 is LGHNA and CDR2 is YNFKEQ. CDR3 length: 16 amino acids. CDR3 nucleotide sequence: TGTGCCAGCAGCCAAAGAACAGGGGGAGGCACAGATACGCAGTATTTT. This gives the protein CASSQRTGGGTDTQYF.

This clonotype has more than one count but fewer than ten. The chain joins TRBV7-2 to TRBJ2-7, with D tentatively TRBD2 (6 bases). Germline V gives CDR1 SGHTA, CDR2 FQGNSA. V shed 5 bases and J shed 3 bases, with 17 bases lying between them. The CDR3 is 15 amino acids. The CDR3 here is CASSLGTGEVYEQYF. The CDR3 DNA reads TGTGCCAGCAGCCTGGGAACGGGAGAAGTCTACGAGCAGTACTTC.

The chain combines TRBV4-1 with TRBJ1-1; 8 nucleotides align to TRBD1. V lost 5 bases, J lost 7 bases, and 15 bases stayed unmatched. The CDR3 loop spans 16 amino acids. Germline V gives CDR1 MGHRA, CDR2 YSYEKL. CDR3 protein: CASSGPAGGRFVEAFF. CDR3 sequence (DNA): TGCGCCAGCAGCGGTCCCGCAGGGGGCCGCTTCGTTGAAGCTTTCTTT.

V and J are TRBV28 and TRBJ1-6; D call uncertain. Germline CDR1 and CDR2: MDHEN and SYDVKM. Trimming cost V 6 bases and J 7 bases, with 16 bases left between them. The CDR3 length is 15 residues. As DNA, the CDR3 is TGTGCCAGCAGACCCGGGCCAGGATCGAATTCACCCCTCCACTTT. This encodes CASRPGPGSNSPLHF.

This clonotype turned up a few times. The genes are TRBV10-3 and TRBJ2-5, with 7 nucleotides matching TRBD2. This CDR3 has 18 amino acids. In germline, CDR1 is ENHRY, CDR2 SYGVKD. Trimming cost V 0 bases and J 2 bases; bases outside gene matches: 12. The CDR3 coding sequence is TGTGCCATCAGTGAGTCTGCGGGAGAGGTGGGGTGGCAAGAGACCCAGTACTTC. Translating it yields CAISESAGEVGWQETQYF.

CDR3 sequence: CSVPGVGTGELFF. CDR3 DNA: TGCAGCGTTCCGGGAGTAGGTACCGGGGAGCTGTTTTTT. The V call is TRBV29-1, the J call TRBJ2-2, with D possibly being TRBD2 (6 bases). V lost 5 bases to trimming and J lost 5 bases, with 12 bases between them. Germline V gene sequence: CDR1 SQVTM, CDR2 ANQGSEA. The CDR3 spans 13 residues.

The chain recombines TRBV20-1 with TRBJ2-1; 9 nucleotides match TRBD2. The trim removed 2 bases at V and 13 bases at J, leaving 9 bases unmatched. The CDR3 consists of 13 residues. CDR1 is DFQATT, CDR2 SNEGSKA, per germline (reference sequence). CDR3 nucleotides: TGCAGTGCTAGACCCCGGGGCGGGAGGGCCCAGTTCTTC. It translates to CSARPRGGRAQFF.

This clonotype was observed a handful of times. The chain links TRBV7-9 to TRBJ2-7, with 12 bases lining up with TRBD1. Unmatched junction bases numbered 6, after V lost 5 bases and J lost 4 bases. CDR3 length: 15 amino acids. The germline CDR1 and CDR2 sequences are SEHNR and FQNEAQ (reference sequence). The CDR3 nucleotides read TGTGCCAGCAGCCACGGGACAGGGGGCGCTTACGAGCAGTACTTC. As protein: CASSHGTGGAYEQYF.

There are a few counts of this clonotype. The chain links TRBV30 to TRBJ1-2; no reliable D call. The CDR3 contains 12 residues. V lost 2 bases and J lost 4, with 8 bases in between. Germline CDR1 and CDR2: GTSNPN and SVGIG (reference sequence). CDR3 sequence: CAWSRTFYGYTF. CDR3 nucleotides: TGTGCCTGGAGTAGAACGTTCTATGGCTACACCTTC. The entire variable domain, with the rest obtained from reference TRBV30 and TRBJ1-2, is as follows: SQTIHQWPATLVQPVGSPLSLECTVEGTSNPNLYWYRQAAGRGLQLLFYSVGIGQISSEVPQNLSASRPQDRQFILSSKKLLLSDSGFYLCAWSRTFYGYTFGSGTRLTVV.

The genes are TRBV20-1 and TRBJ1-2, with 7 bases that match TRBD1. J gave up 12 bases and V 8 bases, and 9 bases lay outside the gene matches. The CDR3 contains 10 residues. Per the germline V gene, CDR1 is DFQATT and CDR2 is SNEGSKA (reference sequence). The CDR3 sequence: CSCGQAGHTF. CDR3 nucleotide sequence: TGCAGTTGCGGACAGGCAGGTCACACCTTC.

This clonotype was picked up a small number of times. This chain uses TRBV20-1 with TRBJ2-5; 9 bases fit TRBD2. J gave up 5 bases and V 0 bases, and 13 bases lay outside the gene matches. CDR1 DFQATT and CDR2 SNEGSKA come from the germline V gene (reference sequence). CDR3 size: 17 residues. CDR3 bases: TGCAGTGCTAGAGATCCGTGGTCTAGCGGGGTTCTTGAGACCCAGTACTTC. Amino acids: CSARDPWSSGVLETQYF.

This clonotype was seen more than once but under ten times. The chain links TRBV7-9 to TRBJ2-7; no clear D. V lost 1 base and J 7 bases, leaving 11 bases between the germline ends. The CDR3 length is 13 residues. The V gene's germline CDR1 is SEHNR and CDR2 FQNEAQ (reference sequence). The CDR3: CASSLESYNEQYF. The CDR3 DNA is TGTGCCAGCAGCTTAGAATCCTACAATGAGCAGTACTTC.

CDR3 bases: TGCAGTGCTAGGCGGGCCCGCGCCTACAATGAGCAGTACTTC. Translated: CSARRARAYNEQYF. V and J are TRBV20-1 and TRBJ2-5; D is perhaps TRBD2 (5 bases). V lost 3 bases and J 11 bases, leaving 22 bases between the germline ends. Germline V lookup: CDR1 DFQATT, CDR2 SNEGSKA (reference sequence). The CDR3 covers 14 residues.

The sample holds a few counts of this clonotype. The rearrangement uses TRBV7-8 and TRBJ2-2; D is unresolved. Deletions cut 1 base from V and 0 bases from J, with 9 bases between. Germline V gives CDR1 SGHVS, CDR2 FQNEAQ. The CDR3 loop spans 16 amino acids. CDR3 amino acids: CASSLDLAPNTGELFF. The CDR3 bases are TGTGCCAGCAGCTTAGATTTGGCGCCGAACACCGGGGAGCTGTTTTTT.